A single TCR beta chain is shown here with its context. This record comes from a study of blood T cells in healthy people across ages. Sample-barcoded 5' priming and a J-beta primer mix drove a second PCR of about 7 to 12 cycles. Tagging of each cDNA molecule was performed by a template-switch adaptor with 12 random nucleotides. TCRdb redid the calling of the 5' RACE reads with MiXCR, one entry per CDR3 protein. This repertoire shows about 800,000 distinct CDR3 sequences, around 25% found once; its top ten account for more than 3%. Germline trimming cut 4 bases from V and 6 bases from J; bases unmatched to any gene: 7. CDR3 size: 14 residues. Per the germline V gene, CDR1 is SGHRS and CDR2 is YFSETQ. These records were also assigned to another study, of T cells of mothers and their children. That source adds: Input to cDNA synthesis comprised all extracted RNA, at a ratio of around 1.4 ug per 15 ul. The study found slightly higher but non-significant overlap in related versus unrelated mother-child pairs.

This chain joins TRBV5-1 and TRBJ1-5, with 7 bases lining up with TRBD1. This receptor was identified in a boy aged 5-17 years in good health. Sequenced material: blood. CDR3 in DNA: TGCGCCAGCAGCAGGGGAGGGGGCACTCAGCCCCAGCATTTT. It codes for CASSRGGGTQPQHF.